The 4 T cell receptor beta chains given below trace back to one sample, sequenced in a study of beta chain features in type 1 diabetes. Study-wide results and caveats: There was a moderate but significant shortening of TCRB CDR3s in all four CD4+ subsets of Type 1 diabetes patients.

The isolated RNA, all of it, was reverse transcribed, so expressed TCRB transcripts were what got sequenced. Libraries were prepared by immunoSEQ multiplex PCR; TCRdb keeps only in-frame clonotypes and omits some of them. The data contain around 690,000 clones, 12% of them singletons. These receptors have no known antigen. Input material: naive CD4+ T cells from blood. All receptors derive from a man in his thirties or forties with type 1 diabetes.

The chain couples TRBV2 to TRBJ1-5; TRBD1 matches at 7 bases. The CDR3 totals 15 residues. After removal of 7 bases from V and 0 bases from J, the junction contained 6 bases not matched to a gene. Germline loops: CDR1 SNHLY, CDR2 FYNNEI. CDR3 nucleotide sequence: TGTGCCAGCATGGCCGGGACAGCTAGCAATCAGCCCCAGCATTTT. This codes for CASMAGTASNQPQHF.

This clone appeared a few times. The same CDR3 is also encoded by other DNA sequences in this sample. The CDR3 protein is CASSLEGLETQYF. CDR3 bases: TGCGCCAGCAGCTTGGAGGGGCTTGAGACCCAGTACTTC. The chain carries TRBV5-1 and TRBJ2-5, with D possibly being TRBD1 (5 bases). Trimming took 0 bases from V and 5 from J, leaving 8 bases between them. The CDR3 consists of 13 residues. CDR1 is SGHRS and CDR2 is YFSETQ in the germline V gene.

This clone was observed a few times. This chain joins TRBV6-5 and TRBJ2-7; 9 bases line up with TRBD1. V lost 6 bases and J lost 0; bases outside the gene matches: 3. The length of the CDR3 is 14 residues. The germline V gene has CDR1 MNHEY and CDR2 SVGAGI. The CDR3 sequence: CASRGTGTSYEQYF. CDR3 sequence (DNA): TGTGCCAGCAGGGGGACAGGGACCTCCTACGAGCAGTACTTC.

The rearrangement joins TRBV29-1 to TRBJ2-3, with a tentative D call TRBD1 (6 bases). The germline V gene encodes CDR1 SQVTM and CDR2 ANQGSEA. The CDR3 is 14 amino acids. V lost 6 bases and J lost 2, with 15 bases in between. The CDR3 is CSVMRDTDTDTQYF. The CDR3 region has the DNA TGCAGCGTGATGAGGGACACAGACACAGATACGCAGTATTTT.